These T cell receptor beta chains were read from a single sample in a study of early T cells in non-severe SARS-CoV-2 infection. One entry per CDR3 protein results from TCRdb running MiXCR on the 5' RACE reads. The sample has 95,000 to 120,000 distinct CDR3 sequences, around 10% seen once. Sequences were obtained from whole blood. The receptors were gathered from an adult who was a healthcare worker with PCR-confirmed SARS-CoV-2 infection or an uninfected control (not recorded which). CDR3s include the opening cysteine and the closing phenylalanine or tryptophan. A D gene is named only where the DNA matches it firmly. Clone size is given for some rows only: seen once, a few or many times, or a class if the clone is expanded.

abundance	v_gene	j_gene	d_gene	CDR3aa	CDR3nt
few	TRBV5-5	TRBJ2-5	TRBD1	CASSPRPRDREETQYF	TGTGCCAGCAGCCCCAGACCCCGGGACAGGGAGGAGACCCAGTACTTC
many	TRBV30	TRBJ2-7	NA	CAWSPGASLNEQYF	TGTGCCTGGAGTCCAGGAGCCTCCCTTAACGAGCAGTACTTC
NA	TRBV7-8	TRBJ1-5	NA	CASSLQGRDNQPQHF	TGTGCCAGCAGCTTACAGGGGAGAGACAATCAGCCCCAGCATTTT
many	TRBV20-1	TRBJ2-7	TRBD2	CSALTGGAHEQYF	TGCAGTGCGCTAACCGGGGGGGCCCACGAGCAGTACTTC
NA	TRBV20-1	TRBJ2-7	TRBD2	CSARDRRAGGYEQYF	TGCAGTGCTAGAGATCGGAGAGCGGGGGGGTACGAGCAGTACTTC
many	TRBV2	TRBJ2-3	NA	CASRRLAQSTDTQYF	TGTGCCAGCAGGAGGCTAGCGCAAAGCACAGATACGCAGTATTTT
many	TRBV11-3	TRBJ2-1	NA	CASSLLSGRYNEQFF	TGTGCCAGCAGCTTATTGAGCGGGCGTTACAATGAGCAGTTCTTC
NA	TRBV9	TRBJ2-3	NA	CASSGGNTDTQYF	TGTGCCAGCAGCGGGGGAAACACAGATACGCAGTATTTT
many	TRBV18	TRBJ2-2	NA	CASSPPRDENTGELFF	TGTGCCAGCTCACCACCGCGGGACGAAAACACCGGGGAGCTGTTTTTT
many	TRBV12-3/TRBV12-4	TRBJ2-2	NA	CASTTGIGELFF	TGTGCCAGCACCACGGGGATCGGGGAGCTGTTTTTT
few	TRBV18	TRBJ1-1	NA	CASSPLEMSGGLNTEAFF	TGTGCCAGCTCACCTCTAGAAATGTCGGGGGGATTGAACACTGAAGCTTTCTTT
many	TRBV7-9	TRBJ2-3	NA	CASSGGQGLANTQYF	TGTGCCAGCAGCGGCGGGCAGGGGCTGGCAAATACGCAGTATTTT
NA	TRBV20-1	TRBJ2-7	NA	CSADGGQALYEQYF	TGCAGTGCAGACGGGGGGCAGGCCCTTTACGAGCAGTACTTC
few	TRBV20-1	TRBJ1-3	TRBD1	CSATTGRDTIYF	TGCAGTGCCACGACAGGGAGGGACACCATATATTTT
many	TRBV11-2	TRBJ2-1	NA	CAVGPGVRDNEQFF	TGTGCCGTCGGTCCAGGGGTCAGGGACAATGAGCAGTTCTTC
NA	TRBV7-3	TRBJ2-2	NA	CASSLSGVTSTGELFF	TGTGCCAGCAGCTTATCAGGGGTTACGAGCACCGGGGAGCTGTTTTTT
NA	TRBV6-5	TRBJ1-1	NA	CASSLRSIGPSHTEAFF	TGTGCCAGCAGTCTACGATCAATTGGCCCGTCGCACACTGAAGCTTTCTTT
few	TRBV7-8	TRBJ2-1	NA	CASSLGGVRGGSYNEQFF	TGTGCCAGCAGCTTAGGCGGGGTGCGGGGAGGATCCTACAATGAGCAGTTCTTC
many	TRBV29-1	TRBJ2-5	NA	CSVEPWTPRSAETQYF	TGCAGCGTTGAACCCTGGACTCCCCGGTCAGCCGAGACCCAGTACTTC
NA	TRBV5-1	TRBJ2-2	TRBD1	CASSEGGGTGELFF	TGCGCCAGCAGCGAAGGGGGCGGCACCGGGGAGCTGTTTTTT
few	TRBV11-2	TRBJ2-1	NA	CASSSIPRPEQFF	TGTGCCAGCAGCTCGATCCCTAGGCCTGAGCAGTTCTTC
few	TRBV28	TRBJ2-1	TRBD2	CASSSPRVGGAIFNEQFF	TGTGCCAGCAGTTCCCCTCGGGTCGGGGGGGCAATCTTCAATGAGCAGTTCTTC
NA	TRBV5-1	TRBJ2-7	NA	CASRRLAEEEYEQYF	TGCGCCAGCAGGCGGTTAGCGGAAGAGGAGTACGAGCAGTACTTC
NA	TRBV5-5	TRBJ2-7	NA	CASSLSSTQASYEQYF	TGTGCCAGCAGCTTATCTAGCACCCAGGCCTCCTACGAGCAGTACTTC
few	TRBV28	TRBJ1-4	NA	CASSVVTGNEKLFF	TGTGCCAGCAGCGTCGTTACGGGGAATGAAAAACTGTTTTTT
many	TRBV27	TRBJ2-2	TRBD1	CASSPEGQGESGELFF	TGTGCCAGCAGCCCCGAGGGACAGGGGGAGTCCGGGGAGCTGTTTTTT
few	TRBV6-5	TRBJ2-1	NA	CASSSWFSHNEQFF	TGTGCCAGCAGTTCCTGGTTTTCCCACAATGAGCAGTTCTTC
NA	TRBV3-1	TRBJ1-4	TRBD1	CASSPRTGNEKLFF	TGTGCCAGCAGCCCCCGGACAGGGAATGAAAAACTGTTTTTT
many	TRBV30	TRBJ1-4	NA	CAWSSRDTNEKLFF	TGTGCCTGGAGTTCCCGGGACACGAATGAAAAACTGTTTTTT
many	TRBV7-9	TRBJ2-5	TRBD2	CASSLSPRLAEETQYF	TGTGCCAGCAGCTTAAGTCCGAGACTAGCGGAAGAGACCCAGTACTTC
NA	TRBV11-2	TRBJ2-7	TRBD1	CASSLGRRQGAMDEQYF	TGTGCCAGCAGCTTAGGACGGCGACAGGGGGCAATGGACGAGCAGTACTTC
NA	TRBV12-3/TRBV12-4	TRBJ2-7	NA	CASRMGRSYEQYF	TGTGCCAGCAGAATGGGACGGTCCTACGAGCAGTACTTC
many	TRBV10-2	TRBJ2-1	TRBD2	CASSEIAGTRGMDEQFF	TGCGCCAGCAGTGAGATAGCCGGGACTAGGGGGATGGATGAGCAGTTCTTC
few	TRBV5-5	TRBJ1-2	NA	CASSLGTANYGYGYTF	TGTGCCAGCAGCTTAGGGACTGCCAACTATGGCTATGGCTACACCTTC
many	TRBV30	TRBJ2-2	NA	CAWSVHVGQFGELFF	TGTGCCTGGAGTGTACACGTAGGGCAGTTCGGGGAGCTGTTTTTT
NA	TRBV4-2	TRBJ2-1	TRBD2	CASSQDRTSGGARNEQFF	TGTGCCAGCAGCCAAGATCGGACTAGCGGGGGGGCTAGGAATGAGCAGTTCTTC
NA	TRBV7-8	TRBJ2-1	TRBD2	CASSRGDYNEQFF	TGTGCCAGCAGCCGGGGGGACTACAATGAGCAGTTCTTC
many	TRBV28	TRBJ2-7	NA	CASSLTREQYF	TGTGCCAGCAGTCTCACTCGGGAGCAGTACTTC
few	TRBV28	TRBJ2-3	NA	CASTATDTQYF	TGTGCCAGCACAGCAACAGATACGCAGTATTTT
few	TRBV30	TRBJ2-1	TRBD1	CAWSTGTDSYNEQFF	TGTGCCTGGAGTACCGGGACAGACTCCTACAATGAGCAGTTCTTC
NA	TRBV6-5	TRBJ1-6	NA	CASSLGRLNSPLHF	TGTGCCAGCAGTTTGGGACGGTTGAATTCACCCCTCCACTTT
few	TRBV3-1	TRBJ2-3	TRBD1	CASSQDYRKGARGTQYF	TGTGCCAGCAGCCAAGATTATCGGAAGGGGGCGAGGGGTACGCAGTATTTT
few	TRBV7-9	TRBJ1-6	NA	CASSLQMYSPLHF	TGTGCCAGCAGCTTGCAGATGTATTCACCCCTCCACTTT
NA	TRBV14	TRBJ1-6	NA	CASSQQRWSGRTHSPLHF	TGTGCCAGCAGCCAACAACGGTGGTCGGGGCGGACTCATTCACCCCTCCACTTT
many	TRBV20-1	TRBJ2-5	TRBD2	CSAREGASGETQYF	TGCAGTGCTAGAGAGGGGGCTAGCGGGGAAACCCAGTACTTC
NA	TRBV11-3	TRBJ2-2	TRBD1	CASRRQGENTGELFF	TGTGCCAGCAGGAGACAGGGGGAGAACACCGGGGAGCTGTTTTTT
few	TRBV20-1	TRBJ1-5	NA	CSARGPDGQPQHF	TGCAGTGCTAGGGGGCCCGATGGACAGCCCCAGCATTTT
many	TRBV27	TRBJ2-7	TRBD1	CASSFGGQGVYEQYF	TGTGCCAGCAGTTTTGGGGGACAGGGTGTCTACGAGCAGTACTTC
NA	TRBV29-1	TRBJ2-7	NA	CSVEPVSPFSYEQYF	TGCAGCGTTGAACCAGTGTCACCCTTTTCCTACGAGCAGTACTTC
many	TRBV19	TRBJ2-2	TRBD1	CASSIGTGVTGELFF	TGTGCCAGTAGTATTGGGACAGGGGTCACCGGGGAGCTGTTTTTT
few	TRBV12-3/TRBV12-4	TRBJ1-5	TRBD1	CASSPTGGRPQHF	TGTGCCAGCAGTCCTACAGGGGGAAGGCCCCAGCATTTT
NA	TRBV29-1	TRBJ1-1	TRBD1	CSVTSTGEEKAFF	TGCAGCGTTACTTCGACAGGGGAAGAGAAAGCTTTCTTT
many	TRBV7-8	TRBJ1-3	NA	CASRELSSGNTIYF	TGTGCCAGCAGGGAGCTAAGCTCTGGAAACACCATATATTTT
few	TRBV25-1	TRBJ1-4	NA	CASSEPGPNEKLFF	TGTGCCAGCAGTGAACCGGGGCCAAATGAAAAACTGTTTTTT
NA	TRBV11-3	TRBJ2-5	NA	CASGGDRRQETQYF	TGTGCCAGCGGGGGGGACAGGCGACAAGAGACCCAGTACTTC
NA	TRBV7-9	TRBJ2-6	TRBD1	CASSFLEGAAGANVLTF	TGTGCCAGCAGCTTCCTAGAGGGGGCAGCTGGGGCCAACGTCCTGACTTTC
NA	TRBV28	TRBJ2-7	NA	CASSLCIGGDPYEQYF	TGTGCCAGCAGTTTATGCATCGGCGGGGACCCCTACGAGCAGTACTTC
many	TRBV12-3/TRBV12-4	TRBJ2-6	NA	CASSSQSSGANVLTF	TGTGCCAGCAGTTCTCAGTCCTCTGGGGCCAACGTCCTGACTTTC
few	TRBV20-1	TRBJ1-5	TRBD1	CSARDGQGQPQHF	TGCAGTGCTAGAGACGGACAGGGTCAGCCCCAGCATTTT